Following are 23 T cell receptor beta chains from one sample sequenced in a study of sequential checkpoint blockade in melanoma. The treatment was: randomized to nivolumab then ipilimumab (arm A) or the reverse (arm B). Libraries were prepared by immunoSEQ multiplex PCR; TCRdb keeps only in-frame clonotypes and omits some of them. This sample has about 29,000 clones, with roughly four fifths found just once. This specimen consisted of CD8+ T cells sorted from blood (inferred from file names), obtained from a patient given nivolumab and ipilimumab in sequence. These receptors originate from a human donor with melanoma.

CDR3 nucleotide sequence: TGTGCCAGCAGAAGGGGGACAGGGGGGCCCTATGGCTACACCTTC. As protein: CASRRGTGGPYGYTF. The chain employs TRBV7-9 and TRBJ1-2; 11 nucleotides line up with TRBD1. Per the germline V gene, CDR1 is SEHNR and CDR2 is FQNEAQ (reference sequence). After removal of 6 bases from V and 4 bases from J, the junction contained 7 bases not matched to a gene. The CDR3 spans 15 residues. Based on the CDR3 plus reference TRBV7-9 and TRBJ1-2, the full variable domain is DTGVSQNPRHKITKRGQNVTFRCDPISEHNRLYWYRQTLGQGPEFLTYFQNEAQLEKSRLLSDRFSAERPKGSFSTLEIQRTEQGDSAMYLCASRRGTGGPYGYTFGSGTRLTVV.

This chain connects TRBV5-1 to TRBJ2-7; 8 bases line up with TRBD1. The CDR3 has 14 amino acids. V trimming: 4 bases; J trimming: 1 base; junction bases outside the gene matches: 4. Germline CDR1 SGHRS, CDR2 YFSETQ. CDR3 region: CASSLWTGSYEQYF. The CDR3 nucleotides are TGCGCCAGCAGCCTTTGGACAGGGTCCTACGAGCAGTACTTC.

The gene calls are TRBV14 and TRBJ1-1, with D unresolved. The CDR3 is 15 residues long. Trimming stripped 1 base from V and 0 bases from J, with 9 bases between. CDR1 SGHDN and CDR2 FVKESK come from the germline V gene. DNA of the CDR3: TGTGCCAGCAGCCAAGCAACGCTATTGAACACTGAAGCTTTCTTT. This codes for CASSQATLLNTEAFF.

This clone appeared a few times. The CDR3 spells CASSFGVIGGRGYTF. Written as DNA, the CDR3 is TGTGCCAGCAGCTTCGGGGTGATTGGGGGGAGAGGCTACACCTTC. The chain couples TRBV5-6 to TRBJ1-2, with D maybe TRBD1 (5 bases). CDR3 length equals 15 residues. Germline CDR1 is SGHDT and CDR2 is YYEEEE. Trimming stripped 2 bases from V and 8 bases from J, with 19 bases between.

This clone occurred a few times. The chain links TRBV5-1 to TRBJ1-2; maybe TRBD1 (5 bases). With 1 base removed from V and 8 bases from J, the gap between germline ends came to 24 bases. CDR1 and CDR2 from the germline V gene are SGHRS and YFSETQ. There are 17 residues in the CDR3. This CDR3 reads CASSLNRQGHINGGYTF. The CDR3 nucleotides are TGCGCCAGCAGCTTGAACCGCCAGGGTCACATCAACGGAGGCTACACCTTC.

V usage is TRBV6-4 and J usage is TRBJ2-2, with D tentatively TRBD2 (7 bases). Trimming shortened V by 10 bases and J by 6 bases, and 21 bases separated the two germline ends. This CDR3 comprises 15 residues. Germline CDR1 reads MRHNA; CDR2 reads SNTAGT. The CDR3 region has the DNA TGTGCCACCCCGGATAGGGGGGGGGCCTCCGGGGAGCTGTTTTTT. This sequence encodes CATPDRGGASGELFF.

The chain uses TRBV2 and TRBJ1-2; possible D gene TRBD1, 5 bases. Trimming shortened V by 8 bases and J by 4 bases, and 14 bases separated the two germline ends. The CDR3 totals 13 residues. In germline, CDR1 is SNHLY, CDR2 FYNNEI. CDR3 amino acids: CASEGGVRYGYTF. CDR3 nucleotide sequence: TGTGCCAGCGAGGGAGGGGTGCGCTATGGCTACACCTTC.

V gene TRBV5-1 combines with J gene TRBJ2-7; D is unresolved. Germline CDR1 SGHRS, CDR2 YFSETQ. V was pared by 0 bases and J by 1 base, with 14 bases between. The CDR3 totals 16 residues. The CDR3 DNA sequence: TGCGCCAGCAGCTTGGCCGAATTTCCCAGATCCTACGAGCAGTACTTC. Its protein is CASSLAEFPRSYEQYF. The complete variable domain, with remaining parts taken from reference TRBV5-1 and TRBJ2-7, reads KAGVTQTPRYLIKTRGQQVTLSCSPISGHRSVSWYQQTPGQGLQFLFEYFSETQRNKGNFPGRFSGRQFSNSRSEMNVSTLELGDSALYLCASSLAEFPRSYEQYFGPGTRLTVT.

The chain is built from TRBV25-1 and TRBJ1-2; 8 bases fit TRBD1. The CDR3 runs to 15 residues. The V gene end was trimmed by 1 base and the J gene end by 4 bases; junction bases not matched to a gene: 5. Germline loops: CDR1 MGHDK, CDR2 SYGVNS. The CDR3 loop is CASSELGQAIYGYTF. The DNA of the CDR3 is TGTGCCAGCAGTGAATTGGGACAGGCGATCTATGGCTACACCTTC.

This rearrangement joins TRBV6-1 to TRBJ2-2; 8 nucleotides match TRBD1. V gave up 7 bases and J gave up 5 bases; unmatched junction bases: 6. This CDR3 is 14 amino acids long. The germline CDR1 and CDR2 sequences are MNHNS and SASEGT. The CDR3 bases are TGTGCCAGCATTCAGGGGGCGCGTACCGGGGAGCTGTTTTTT. Protein sequence: CASIQGARTGELFF.

The J gene is TRBJ1-2, the V gene TRBV29-1, with D perhaps TRBD1 (5 bases). The CDR3 contains 12 residues. Germline CDR1 reads SQVTM; CDR2 reads ANQGSEA. V was trimmed by 2 bases and J by 6 bases, leaving 10 bases between them. In nucleotides, the CDR3 is TGCAGCGTTGAAACAGGAATCCATGGCTACACCTTC. Translation: CSVETGIHGYTF.

The CDR3 nucleotides are TGCGCCAGCAGCCAGGCAGGGTCTGGAGAGACCCAGTACTTC. Translating it yields CASSQAGSGETQYF. The chain uses TRBV4-1 and TRBJ2-5, with D perhaps TRBD1 (5 bases). V lost 3 bases, J lost 4 bases, and 12 bases lay in between. Germline assignment: CDR1 MGHRA and CDR2 YSYEKL. The CDR3 extends over 14 amino acids.

The V and J genes are TRBV2 and TRBJ1-1, with no clear D. The CDR3 is 14 residues long. Germline V gene data show CDR1 as SNHLY and CDR2 as FYNNEI. V lost 2 bases to trimming and J lost 0 bases, with 7 bases between them. CDR3 sequence reads: CASSEWQLNTEAFF. In DNA, the CDR3 is TGTGCCAGCAGTGAATGGCAGTTGAACACTGAAGCTTTCTTT.

This chain links TRBV4-1 with TRBJ1-4; D is ambiguous. The V gene's germline CDR1 is MGHRA and CDR2 YSYEKL. Trimming took off 4 bases at V and 8 bases at J, with 20 bases between the two ends. The CDR3 is made up of 16 amino acids. Here the CDR3 DNA reads TGCGCCAGCAGCCCGGAGACCGCTACTTTGGAGGAAAAACTGTTTTTT. It encodes CASSPETATLEEKLFF.

The chain has TRBV10-2 and TRBJ2-7; 10 bases are shared with TRBD2. The CDR3 is 14 residues long. V shed 5 bases, J shed 5 bases, and the junction held 6 bases outside the gene matches. Germline assignment: CDR1 WSHSY and CDR2 SAAADI. The CDR3, as DNA: TGCGCCAGCAGTCTAGCGGGGGCCCCGGACGAGCAGTACTTC. Its protein is CASSLAGAPDEQYF.

The chain couples TRBV14 to TRBJ2-3; D is possibly TRBD1 (6 bases). Per germline, CDR1 SGHDN and CDR2 FVKESK. This CDR3 is built from 15 residues. V was pared by 3 bases and J by 0 bases, with 10 bases between. CDR3 protein: CASSHRTASTDTQYF. The DNA for the CDR3 is TGTGCCAGCAGCCACCGGACAGCCAGCACAGATACGCAGTATTTT. Full variable domain (outside the CDR3, taken from reference TRBV14 and TRBJ2-3): EAGVTQFPSHSVIEKGQTVTLRCDPISGHDNLYWYRRVMGKEIKFLLHFVKESKQDESGMPNNRFLAERTGGTYSTLKVQPAELEDSGVYFCASSHRTASTDTQYFGPGTRLTVL.

The chain uses TRBV19 and TRBJ2-5, with D possibly TRBD2 on 7 matching bases. The closer fit of TRBJ2-7 to the DNA end suggests the J call may be wrong. Germline CDR1 is LNHDA and CDR2 is SQIVND (reference sequence). This CDR3 is 13 amino acids long. The CDR3 region has the DNA TGTGCCAAGATCGGGGGGCGCAGCGACGAGCAGTACTTC. Protein product: CAKIGGRSDEQYF.

The V gene is TRBV4-3, the J gene TRBJ2-5; D ambiguous. Gene TRBJ2-7 matches the end of the DNA better, so the J call may be wrong. The CDR3 is 14 residues long. Germline assignment: CDR1 LGHNA and CDR2 YSLEER. CDR3 coding DNA: TGCGCCAGCAGCCAAGATCCACTCGCCTACGAGCAGTACTTC. Protein product: CASSQDPLAYEQYF.

This sequence joins TRBV11-2 and TRBJ1-1; D is unclear. The V gene lost 5 bases and the J gene lost 5 bases, with 12 bases spanning the gap. In germline, CDR1 is SGHAT, CDR2 FQNNGV. CDR3 length: 13 amino acids. DNA of the CDR3: TGTGCCAGCAGCCTACCCGGGAGGACTGAAGCTTTCTTT. Amino acids: CASSLPGRTEAFF.

This clone was detected only once. The rearrangement joins TRBV10-2 to TRBJ2-3, with 10 positions matching TRBD2. The CDR3 is 16 amino acids. Germline CDR1 WSHSY, CDR2 SAAADI. Here the CDR3 reads CACGASGGLSTDTQYF. Here the CDR3 DNA reads TGCGCTTGCGGGGCTAGCGGGGGTCTTAGCACAGATACGCAGTATTTT.

CDR3 sequence reads: CASSFTVANYGYTF. Here the CDR3 DNA reads TGTGCCAGCAGCTTTACTGTAGCTAACTATGGCTACACCTTC. The J gene is TRBJ1-2, the V gene TRBV7-9; D remains unclear. In germline, CDR1 is SEHNR, CDR2 FQNEAQ (reference sequence). V lost 3 bases to trimming and J lost 0 bases, with 8 bases between them. CDR3 length: 14 residues. Full variable domain (outside the CDR3, taken from reference TRBV7-9 and TRBJ1-2): DTGVSQNPRHKITKRGQNVTFRCDPISEHNRLYWYRQTLGQGPEFLTYFQNEAQLEKSRLLSDRFSAERPKGSFSTLEIQRTEQGDSAMYLCASSFTVANYGYTFGSGTRLTVV.

The J gene is TRBJ2-5, the V gene TRBV27, with 11 bases aligning to TRBD2. The last part of the DNA fits TRBJ2-7 better; the J call may be wrong. CDR3 length: 15 residues. Germline CDR1 MNHEY, CDR2 SMNVEV (reference sequence). The CDR3 is CASSSLAGGIYEQYF. As DNA, the CDR3 is TGTGCCAGCAGTTCCCTAGCGGGAGGAATCTACGAGCAGTACTTC.

CDR3 amino acids: CASSARAGAGTDTQYF. The CDR3 DNA is TGTGCCAGCAGCGCGAGAGCGGGGGCGGGGACAGATACGCAGTATTTT. The chain joins TRBV9 to TRBJ2-3, with TRBD2 matching over 8 bases. This CDR3 is built from 16 residues. V lost 3 bases, J lost 3 bases, and 9 bases stayed unmatched. Germline-derived CDR1 and CDR2 are SGDLS and YYNGEE.